This T cell receptor beta chain was profiled in a study of blood T cell repertoires in COVID-19. Study-wide context: In each case, the material was cDNA or gDNA derived from T cells, B-cell-depleted T cells, or PBMCs.

This CDR3 region has 17 residues. V shed 3 bases and J 1 base; nucleotides not matched to a gene: 10. Germline lookup yields CDR1 DFQATT and CDR2 SNEGSKA (reference sequence). The assay was immunoSEQ multiplex PCR, and TCRdb's table has in-frame clones only and misses some. Here the sample spans approximately 280,000 clones, approximately 88% being singletons. The sequence was collected from a man younger than 35 with active or convalescent COVID-19. This rearrangement joins TRBV20-1 to TRBJ1-1, with 11 bases identical to TRBD1. What was sequenced was peripheral blood. The CDR3 sequence: CSASGQGARWSNTEAFF. The CDR3, as DNA: TGCAGTGCTAGTGGACAGGGGGCGCGGTGGTCGAACACTGAAGCTTTCTTT.